The 25 T cell receptor beta chains below come from one sample, sequenced in a study of technical replicates of blood from a few donors. Sequenced by immunoSEQ multiplex PCR; TCRdb stores in-frame clones only, minus some. Of over 70,000 clones in the sample, roughly 89% were seen once. The sequencing input was T cells isolated from PBMCs. These receptors all come from a human donor in good health.

Only a few counts were recorded for this clone. The rearrangement uses TRBV7-9 and TRBJ1-2; 7 bases agree with TRBD1. CDR1 is SEHNR and CDR2 is FQNEAQ in the germline V gene (reference sequence). The V segment lost 1 base and the J segment 1 base; nucleotides outside the gene matches: 3. This CDR3 is 15 amino acids long. CDR3: CASSLGQGVNYGYTF. CDR3 sequence (DNA): TGTGCCAGCAGCTTAGGACAGGGAGTTAACTATGGCTACACCTTC. Filled out from reference TRBV7-9 and TRBJ1-2, the complete variable domain reads DTGVSQNPRHKITKRGQNVTFRCDPISEHNRLYWYRQTLGQGPEFLTYFQNEAQLEKSRLLSDRFSAERPKGSFSTLEIQRTEQGDSAMYLCASSLGQGVNYGYTFGSGTRLTVV.

A word on this clone: The identical CDR3 is also encoded by other nucleotide sequences in the sample. DNA for the CDR3: TGTGCCAGCAGTTTATCGGGGGGGACTGAAGCTTTCTTT. Translating gives CASSLSGGTEAFF. V and J are TRBV27 and TRBJ1-1, with D possibly being TRBD1 (5 bases). Trimming pared 0 bases from V and 5 bases from J, leaving 7 bases between. This CDR3 comprises 13 residues. Germline CDR1 is MNHEY and CDR2 is SMNVEV (reference sequence).

This sequence joins TRBV5-1 and TRBJ2-7, with 9 bases that match TRBD1. Unmatched junction bases numbered 4, after V lost 4 bases and J lost 2 bases. Germline CDR1 and CDR2: SGHRS and YFSETQ. The CDR3 contains 14 residues. Here the CDR3 DNA reads TGCGCCAGCAGCGGGGGACAGGGAACCTACGAGCAGTACTTC. Its protein is CASSGGQGTYEQYF.

The chain recombines TRBV19 with TRBJ2-7; D gene uncertain. V was pared by 3 bases and J by 2 bases, with 11 bases between. The germline V gene encodes CDR1 LNHDA and CDR2 SQIVND (reference sequence). The CDR3 is made up of 14 amino acids. The CDR3 DNA reads TGTGCCAGTAGTATCGACTTTGAAACCTACGAGCAGTACTTC. This gives the protein CASSIDFETYEQYF.

Only one count was recorded for this clone. The rearrangement joins TRBV7-2 to TRBJ1-4; 8 positions match TRBD1. This CDR3 is built from 17 residues. CDR1 is SGHTA, CDR2 FQGNSA, per germline. The junction had 11 bases not matched to a gene; V was cut back by 5 bases and J by 3 bases. The CDR3 is CASSRGQGRGANEKLFF. In nucleotides, the CDR3 is TGTGCCAGCAGCCGTGGACAGGGTAGAGGGGCTAATGAAAAACTGTTTTTT. Full variable domain (outside the CDR3, taken from reference TRBV7-2 and TRBJ1-4): GAGVSQSPSNKVTEKGKDVELRCDPISGHTALYWYRQSLGQGLEFLIYFQGNSAPDKSGLPSDRFSAERTGGSVSTLTIQRTQQEDSAVYLCASSRGQGRGANEKLFFGSGTQLSVL.

The chain is built from TRBV5-4 and TRBJ1-1; D perhaps matches TRBD1 (6 bases). The CDR3 sequence is 16 residues long. V was shortened by 2 bases and J by 0 bases, with 14 bases between the two germline ends. Per the germline V gene, CDR1 is SGHNT and CDR2 is YYREEE (reference sequence). CDR3 amino acids: CASSFGGGYLNTEAFF. As DNA, the CDR3 is TGTGCCAGCAGCTTTGGTGGGGGCTATTTGAACACTGAAGCTTTCTTT.

This clone was observed a handful of times. V is TRBV7-8 and J is TRBJ1-1; D might be TRBD1 (5 bases). Germline assignment: CDR1 SGHVS and CDR2 FQNEAQ. CDR3 length: 13 residues. V lost 6 bases to trimming and J lost 0 bases, with 8 bases between them. CDR3 in amino acids: CASRLQVNTEAFF. In nucleotides, the CDR3 is TGTGCCAGCAGATTACAGGTGAACACTGAAGCTTTCTTT.

The chain combines TRBV5-1 with TRBJ2-5, with D possibly matching TRBD2 (6 bases). V shed 3 bases and J shed 1 base, with 10 bases lying between them. Germline CDR1 and CDR2: SGHRS and YFSETQ. The CDR3 has 14 amino acids. The CDR3 coding sequence is TGCGCCAGCAGCTGGGCGGGGCCCCAAGAGACCCAGTACTTC. Translated: CASSWAGPQETQYF.

This rearrangement joins TRBV9 to TRBJ2-2; no clear D. Germline CDR1 reads SGDLS; CDR2 reads YYNGEE. This CDR3 is built from 11 residues. V lost 2 bases, J lost 8 bases, and 4 bases lay in between. The CDR3 sequence is CASSVRGELFF. DNA of the CDR3: TGTGCCAGCAGCGTTCGGGGGGAGCTGTTTTTT.

This clone has ten or more counts. The chain joins TRBV28 to TRBJ1-5; tentative D call: TRBD1 (6 bases). Trimming took 1 base from V and 2 from J, leaving 9 bases between them. CDR3 length equals 15 residues. Germline CDR1 is MDHEN and CDR2 is SYDVKM. The CDR3 protein is CASSLLQGGNQPQHF. CDR3 DNA: TGTGCCAGCAGTTTATTACAGGGTGGCAATCAGCCCCAGCATTTT.

The V call is TRBV7-6, the J call TRBJ2-2; tentative D call: TRBD1 (6 bases). This CDR3 contains 16 residues. The germline V gene has CDR1 SGHVS and CDR2 FNYEAQ. Trimming shortened V by 0 bases and J by 6 bases, and 14 bases separated the two germline ends. The DNA for the CDR3 is TGTGCCAGCAGCTTAGCGGAGGCAGGGGCCGCCGGGGAGCTGTTTTTT. Translated: CASSLAEAGAAGELFF.

V is TRBV6-6 and J is TRBJ2-4, with D possibly matching TRBD2 (6 bases). The length of the CDR3 is 16 residues. Germline lookup yields CDR1 MNHNY and CDR2 SVGAGI (reference sequence). Trimming shortened V by 6 bases and J by 1 base, and 16 bases separated the two germline ends. The CDR3: CASSPGTLGAKNIQYF. The CDR3 nucleotides are TGTGCCAGCAGCCCTGGGACTCTCGGGGCCAAAAACATTCAGTACTTC.

This clone was seen once. The gene calls are TRBV28 and TRBJ2-7, with TRBD1 matching over 10 bases. The CDR3 runs 14 residues. With 6 bases clipped from V and 2 bases from J, the junction kept 4 bases outside the gene matches. Germline CDR1 and CDR2: MDHEN and SYDVKM. CDR3 bases: TGTGCCAGCAGCCTGACAGGGGGCACCTACGAGCAGTACTTC. It yields the protein CASSLTGGTYEQYF.

The rearrangement uses TRBV7-3 and TRBJ2-1; TRBD2 aligns across 10 bases. The CDR3 is 18 amino acids. The germline V gene encodes CDR1 SGHTA and CDR2 FQGTGA. V was pared by 3 bases and J by 3 bases, with 11 bases of the junction left unmatched. CDR3 sequence: CASSFTSGTSDLYNEQFF. As DNA, the CDR3 is TGTGCCAGCAGCTTTACATCCGGGACTAGCGACCTCTACAATGAGCAGTTCTTC. The entire variable domain, with the rest obtained from reference TRBV7-3 and TRBJ2-1, is as follows: GAGVSQTPSNKVTEKGKYVELRCDPISGHTALYWYRQSLGQGPEFLIYFQGTGAADDSGLPNDRFFAVRPEGSVSTLKIQRTERGDSAVYLCASSFTSGTSDLYNEQFFGPGTRLTVL.

The CDR3 nucleotides are TGTGCCAGCAGCTTGGACAGGGCAAGGACTGAAGCTTTCTTT. Amino acid sequence: CASSLDRARTEAFF. V and J are TRBV7-2 and TRBJ1-1, with 8 nucleotides matching TRBD1. Germline CDR1 and CDR2: SGHTA and FQGNSA. The CDR3 is made up of 14 amino acids. V shed 3 bases, J shed 5 bases, and the junction held 5 bases outside the gene matches. Full variable domain (missing parts from reference TRBV7-2 and TRBJ1-1): GAGVSQSPSNKVTEKGKDVELRCDPISGHTALYWYRQSLGQGLEFLIYFQGNSAPDKSGLPSDRFSAERTGGSVSTLTIQRTQQEDSAVYLCASSLDRARTEAFFGQGTRLTVV.

The V gene is TRBV5-5, the J gene TRBJ1-4, with 8 positions matching TRBD1. Germline loops: CDR1 SGHKS, CDR2 YYEKEE (reference sequence). The CDR3 extends over 16 amino acids. Unmatched junction bases numbered 15, after V lost 6 bases and J lost 8 bases. The CDR3: CASNDPAGGGREKLFF. For the CDR3, the DNA is TGTGCCAGCAACGATCCAGCAGGGGGCGGAAGAGAAAAACTGTTTTTT.

This chain joins TRBV9 and TRBJ1-4, with 9 bases lining up with TRBD1. The germline V gene encodes CDR1 SGDLS and CDR2 YYNGEE. There are 17 residues in the CDR3. With 10 bases clipped from V and 0 bases from J, the junction kept 13 bases outside the gene matches. In DNA, the CDR3 is TGTGCCTCCCACCCCGGGACAGGGTTGACAACTAATGAAAAACTGTTTTTT. Amino acid sequence: CASHPGTGLTTNEKLFF.

The chain carries TRBV7-3 and TRBJ1-1; D remains ambiguous. Per the germline V gene, CDR1 is SGHTA and CDR2 is FQGTGA. V was clipped by 3 bases and J by 5 bases, with 13 bases between them. The CDR3 totals 14 residues. This chain's CDR3 is CASSFSTDGTEAFF. The CDR3 nucleotides read TGTGCCAGCAGCTTCTCGACTGACGGAACTGAAGCTTTCTTT.

The V and J genes are TRBV18 and TRBJ1-2, with TRBD1 identical over 7 bases. This CDR3 is 15 amino acids long. Germline-derived CDR1 and CDR2 are KGHSH and LQKENI. V trimming: 6 bases; J trimming: 6 bases; junction bases outside the gene matches: 13. CDR3 amino acids: CASSPSRTGFNGYTF. In DNA, the CDR3 is TGTGCCAGCTCCCCTAGCCGGACAGGTTTTAATGGCTACACCTTC.

The chain recombines TRBV30 with TRBJ2-7; D uncertain. Trimming removed 1 base from V and 7 bases from J, with 5 bases in between. Germline CDR1 GTSNPN, CDR2 SVGIG (reference sequence). The CDR3 length is 10 residues. The CDR3 sequence: CAWSDMEQYF. For the CDR3, the DNA is TGTGCCTGGAGTGACATGGAGCAGTACTTC.

The V and J genes are TRBV2 and TRBJ1-2; D gene unclear. V lost 6 bases, J lost 8 bases, and 16 bases lay in between. CDR3 length: 13 residues. Per germline, CDR1 SNHLY and CDR2 FYNNEI. CDR3 loop: CASSLLDEAGYTF. The CDR3 nucleotides read TGTGCCAGCAGCCTCCTAGACGAGGCAGGCTACACCTTC.

This clone is a singleton in its sample. The chain combines TRBV27 with TRBJ2-7; weak D call: TRBD1 (6 bases). Germline V lookup: CDR1 MNHEY, CDR2 SMNVEV (reference sequence). The CDR3 extends over 13 amino acids. V lost 2 bases and J 2 bases, leaving 7 bases between the germline ends. The CDR3 spells CASSLTGPYEQYF. The CDR3 DNA reads TGTGCCAGCAGTTTAACAGGGCCCTACGAGCAGTACTTC.

This rearrangement joins TRBV4-3 to TRBJ2-2; 7 bases are a match to TRBD2. The V segment lost 0 bases and the J segment 5 bases; nucleotides outside the gene matches: 15. The CDR3 runs to 19 residues. The germline CDR1 and CDR2 sequences are LGHNA and YSLEER. This CDR3 reads CASSQDWFEGGPWTGELFF. As DNA, the CDR3 is TGCGCCAGCAGCCAAGATTGGTTCGAGGGAGGGCCATGGACCGGGGAGCTGTTTTTT.

The genes are TRBV6-5 and TRBJ2-5; 7 bases fit TRBD1. The CDR3 consists of 12 residues. The germline V gene encodes CDR1 MNHEY and CDR2 SVGAGI. V was clipped by 6 bases and J by 5 bases; unmatched bases: 3. The CDR3 DNA reads TGTGCCAGCAGGACAGGGTTGGAGACCCAGTACTTC. Encoded protein: CASRTGLETQYF.

This chain uses TRBV28 with TRBJ2-7, with TRBD1 identical over 10 bases. Germline loops: CDR1 MDHEN, CDR2 SYDVKM. V shed 7 bases and J 4 bases; nucleotides not matched to a gene: 7. This CDR3 is 14 amino acids long. The CDR3 DNA follows: TGTGCCAGCACCATGGGGGACAGGGGTTACGAGCAGTACTTC. Protein: CASTMGDRGYEQYF.